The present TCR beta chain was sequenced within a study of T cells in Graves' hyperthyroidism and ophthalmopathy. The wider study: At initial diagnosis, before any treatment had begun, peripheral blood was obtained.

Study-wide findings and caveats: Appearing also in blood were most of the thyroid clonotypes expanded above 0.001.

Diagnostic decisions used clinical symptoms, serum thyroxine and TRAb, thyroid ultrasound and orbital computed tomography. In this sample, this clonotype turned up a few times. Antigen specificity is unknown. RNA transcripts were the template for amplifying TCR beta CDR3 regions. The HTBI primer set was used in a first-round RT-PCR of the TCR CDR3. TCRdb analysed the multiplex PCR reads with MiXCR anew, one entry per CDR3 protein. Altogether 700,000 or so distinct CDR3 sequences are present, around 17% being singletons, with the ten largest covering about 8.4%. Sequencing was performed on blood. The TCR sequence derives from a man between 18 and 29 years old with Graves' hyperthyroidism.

The CDR3 here is CASSANSQATNEKLFF. The CDR3 coding sequence is TGTGCCAGCAGTGCCAACTCACAGGCAACTAATGAAAAACTGTTTTTT. The gene calls are TRBV4-2 and TRBJ1-4, with D possibly matching TRBD1 (5 bases). Germline V gene lookup returns CDR1 LGHNA and CDR2 YNFKEQ. This CDR3 is built from 16 residues. Trimming left V 6 bases short and J 0 bases short, with 14 bases between.